Listed below are T cell receptor beta chains from one sample, sequenced in a study of identical twins. MiXCR, applied by TCRdb to the 5' RACE reads, yields one record per CDR3 protein. The sample contains a few hundred thousand distinct CDR3 sequences, more than 8% of which appear only once. These same data were also listed under a study on yellow fever vaccine responses in identical twins.

Sequencing used CD8+ T cells sorted from blood. These receptors originate from a woman younger than 35 in good health. Both conserved end residues are part of each CDR3. D genes are given only for firm matches. Size is stated for part of the rows, as once, few or many counts, or as a class when the clone is expanded.

TRBJ2-1	16	TRBV7-3	TRBD2	few	TGTGCCAGCAGCTTAATGGGTAGCGGGGGGGCCGGTGAGCAGTTCTTC	CASSLMGSGGAGEQFF
TRBJ2-7	14	TRBV6-1	-	many	TGTGCCACCACCTCCCGGACGTATTCCTACGAGCAGTACTTC	CATTSRTYSYEQYF
TRBJ2-5	14	TRBV27	-	-	TGTGCCAGCAGTTCCCTAGGAGGAGCAGAGACCCAGTACTTC	CASSSLGGAETQYF
TRBJ2-7	13	TRBV20-1	-	-	TGCAGTGCTAGCCTATTACAGGGCTACGAGCAGTACTTC	CSASLLQGYEQYF
TRBJ2-7	13	TRBV5-1	-	many	TGCGCCAGCAGCTTGGCCGGCCGAGAAGAGCAGTACTTC	CASSLAGREEQYF
TRBJ2-2	18	TRBV12-3/TRBV12-4	-	many	TGTGCCAGCAATGGGGGAAGCCTGGGACTCTCGAACACCGGGGAGCTGTTTTTT	CASNGGSLGLSNTGELFF
TRBJ2-1	13	TRBV15	-	few	TGTGCCACCAGCAGTTTCCCGAAGGATGAGCAGTTCTTC	CATSSFPKDEQFF
TRBJ2-3	15	TRBV4-3	-	many	TGCGCCAGCAGCCAAGATCGTGGCGACACAGATACGCAGTATTTT	CASSQDRGDTDTQYF
TRBJ2-3	12	TRBV12-5	-	-	TGTGCTAGTGGTCCTTCAGGGGATACGCAGTATTTT	CASGPSGDTQYF
TRBJ2-7	18	TRBV6-2/TRBV6-3	-	many	TGTGCCAGCAGTTATCCCCCACAACACAGCGGATTCTCCTACGAGCAGTACTTC	CASSYPPQHSGFSYEQYF
TRBJ2-7	11	TRBV20-1	-	many	TGCAGTGCTAGAGAGACCTACGAGCAGTACTTC	CSARETYEQYF
TRBJ2-3	15	TRBV20-1	-	many	TGCAGTGCTAGAGATATAACAGGGTTCACAGATACGCAGTATTTT	CSARDITGFTDTQYF
TRBJ2-3	13	TRBV7-8	-	-	TGTGCCAGCAGCTCGCTGGAGGTAGATACGCAGTATTTT	CASSSLEVDTQYF
TRBJ2-7	13	TRBV7-9	-	many	TGTGCCAGCAGCTCCTCATCCGTTGGCGAGCAGTACTTC	CASSSSSVGEQYF
TRBJ2-3	16	TRBV6-4	TRBD1	many	TGTGCCAGCAGTGACTCTGAGGGGCAGGGGGCAGATACGCAGTATTTT	CASSDSEGQGADTQYF
TRBJ2-5	13	TRBV7-2	-	-	TGTGCCAGCAGCTCGAGGGACCTCCTAGCCCAGTACTTC	CASSSRDLLAQYF
TRBJ2-7	15	TRBV28	TRBD1	many	TGTGCCAGCAGAGAGTCGACAGGGGGTGGGTACGAGCAGTACTTC	CASRESTGGGYEQYF
TRBJ2-2	13	TRBV27	-	few	TGTGCCAGCAGTTGGGGGGCCCAAAGGGAGCTGTTTTTT	CASSWGAQRELFF
TRBJ2-1	14	TRBV19	TRBD1	-	TGTGCCAGTAGTACGGGACAGCCCTACAATGAGCAGTTCTTC	CASSTGQPYNEQFF
TRBJ1-2	14	TRBV2	-	-	TGTGCCAGCAGTGATTTGGGGAAGCTCTATGGCTACACCTTC	CASSDLGKLYGYTF
TRBJ2-2	15	TRBV9	-	-	TGTGCCAGCAGCGTAGAGGCGTGGAACACCGGGGAGCTGTTTTTT	CASSVEAWNTGELFF